This T cell receptor beta chain stems from a study of OX40 agonist ivuxolimab in advanced cancers. Across the whole study: Dose-escalation patients had hepatocellular carcinoma, melanoma, renal cell or head and neck cancer.

Assay used: immunoSEQ multiplex PCR; TCRdb lists only in-frame clones, some missing. Altogether some 80,000 clones are present, about 88% being singletons, with the ten largest covering around 0.78%. Notes on the study in general: Part of the nonresponder group also had normalized T-cell clonal expansion that was low. CD8+ T cells averaged more expanded clones than CD4+.

On this clone itself: Its antigen is not known.

Germline V lookup: CDR1 SGHVS, CDR2 FQNEAQ. CDR3 size: 13 residues. The V gene end was trimmed by 1 base and the J gene end by 10 bases; junction bases not matched to a gene: 4. The V gene is TRBV7-8, the J gene TRBJ2-3; 8 nucleotides agree with TRBD2. The sequence derives from an adult with an advanced solid tumor such as melanoma, head and neck, liver or kidney cancer. Sequenced here: CD4+ or CD8+ T cells sorted from blood, sampled in a trial of the OX40 agonist ivuxolimab. The CDR3 spells CASSLDNGGAQYF. The CDR3 coding sequence is TGTGCCAGCAGCTTAGATAACGGGGGGGCGCAGTATTTT.